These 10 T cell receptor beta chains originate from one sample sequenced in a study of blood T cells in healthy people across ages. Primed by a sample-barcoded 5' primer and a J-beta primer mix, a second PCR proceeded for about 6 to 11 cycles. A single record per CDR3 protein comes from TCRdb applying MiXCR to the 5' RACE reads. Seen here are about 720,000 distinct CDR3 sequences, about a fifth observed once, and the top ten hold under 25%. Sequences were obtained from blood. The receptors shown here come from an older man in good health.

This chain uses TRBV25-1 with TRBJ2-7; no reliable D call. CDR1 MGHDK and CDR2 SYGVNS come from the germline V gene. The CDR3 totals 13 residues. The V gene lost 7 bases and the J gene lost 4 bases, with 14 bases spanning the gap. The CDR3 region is CASIRSGTYEQYF. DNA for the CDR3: TGTGCCAGCATTCGGTCAGGCACTTACGAGCAGTACTTC.

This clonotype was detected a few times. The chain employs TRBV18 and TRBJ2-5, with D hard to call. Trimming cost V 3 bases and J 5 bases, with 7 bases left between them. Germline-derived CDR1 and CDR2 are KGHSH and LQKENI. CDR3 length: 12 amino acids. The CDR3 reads CASSPDIETQYF. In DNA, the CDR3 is TGTGCCAGCTCACCGGATATTGAGACCCAGTACTTC.

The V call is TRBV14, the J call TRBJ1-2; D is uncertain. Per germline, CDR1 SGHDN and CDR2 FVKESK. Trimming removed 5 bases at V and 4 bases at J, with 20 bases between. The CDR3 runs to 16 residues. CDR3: CASSFGGPGEAYGYTF. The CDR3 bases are TGTGCCAGCAGCTTCGGAGGTCCGGGAGAAGCCTATGGCTACACCTTC.

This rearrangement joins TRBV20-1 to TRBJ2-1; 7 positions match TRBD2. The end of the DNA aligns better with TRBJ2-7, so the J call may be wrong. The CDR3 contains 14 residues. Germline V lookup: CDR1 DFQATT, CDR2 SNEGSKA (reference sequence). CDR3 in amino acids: CSSHGGKSPYEQYF. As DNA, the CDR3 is TGCAGTTCGCACGGGGGGAAGTCCCCCTACGAGCAGTACTTC.

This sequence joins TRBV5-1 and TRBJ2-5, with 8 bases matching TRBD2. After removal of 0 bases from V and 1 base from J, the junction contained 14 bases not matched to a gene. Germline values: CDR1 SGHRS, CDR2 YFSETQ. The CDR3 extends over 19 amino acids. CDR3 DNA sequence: TGCGCCAGCAGCTTGGTGGGACTAGTGAGTTGGGCTGGCCAAGAGACCCAGTACTTC. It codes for CASSLVGLVSWAGQETQYF.

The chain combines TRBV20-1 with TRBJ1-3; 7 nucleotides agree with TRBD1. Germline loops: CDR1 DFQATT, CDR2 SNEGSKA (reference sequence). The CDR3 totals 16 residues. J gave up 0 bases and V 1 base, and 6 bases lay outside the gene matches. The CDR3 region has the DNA TGCAGTGCTAGAGGTTGGGACAGTATCTCTGGAAACACCATATATTTT. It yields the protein CSARGWDSISGNTIYF.

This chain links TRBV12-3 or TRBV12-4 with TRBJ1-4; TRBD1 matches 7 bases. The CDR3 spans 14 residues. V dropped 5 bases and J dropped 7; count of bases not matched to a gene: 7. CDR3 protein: CASSTRQGFEKLFF. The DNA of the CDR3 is TGTGCCAGCAGTACCAGACAGGGTTTTGAAAAACTGTTTTTT.

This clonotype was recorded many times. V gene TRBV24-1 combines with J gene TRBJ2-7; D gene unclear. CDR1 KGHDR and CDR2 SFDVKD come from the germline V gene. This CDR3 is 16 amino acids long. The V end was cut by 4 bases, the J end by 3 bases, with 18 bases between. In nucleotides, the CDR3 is TGTGCCACCAGTGACTACGAGCGAGACGCCTACTACGAGCAGTACGTC. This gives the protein CATSDYERDAYYEQYV.

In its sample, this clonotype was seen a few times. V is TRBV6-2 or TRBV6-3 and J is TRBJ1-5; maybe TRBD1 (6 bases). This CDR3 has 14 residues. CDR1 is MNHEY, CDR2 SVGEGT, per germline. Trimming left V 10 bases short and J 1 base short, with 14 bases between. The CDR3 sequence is CATLLQGSNQPQHF. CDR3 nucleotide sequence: TGTGCCACCTTACTACAGGGAAGCAATCAGCCCCAGCATTTT.

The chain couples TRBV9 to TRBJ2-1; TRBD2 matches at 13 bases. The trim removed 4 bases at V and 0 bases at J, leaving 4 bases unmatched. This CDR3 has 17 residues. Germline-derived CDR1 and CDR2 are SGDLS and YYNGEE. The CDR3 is CASSKGLAGSSYNEQFF. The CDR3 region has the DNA TGTGCCAGCAGCAAGGGACTAGCGGGGAGCTCCTACAATGAGCAGTTCTTC.